Included here is one T cell receptor (beta chain) sequence, with context. The sample originates from a study of technical replicates of blood from a handful of donors. V lost 1 base to trimming and J lost 0 bases, with 10 bases between them. Germline loops: CDR1 MGHRA, CDR2 YSYEKL. The CDR3 is 15 residues long. Sequencing used immunoSEQ multiplex PCR; TCRdb keeps in-frame clones, though not all of them. The data show some 94,000 clones, with about 95% seen just once and roughly 0.31% held by the top ten. The sample consisted of T cells isolated from PBMCs. The sequence derives from a human donor in good health. The chain employs TRBV4-1 and TRBJ2-7; D ambiguous. In DNA, the CDR3 is TGCGCCAGCAGCCAAGTAGCACCGAGCTCCTACGAGCAGTACTTC. It encodes CASSQVAPSSYEQYF.